These 23 T cell receptor beta chains share one sample of origin, sequenced in a study of metastatic and nonmetastatic thyroid tumors. MiXCR re-clonotyped the PCR reads for TCRdb. In the table there are around 59,000 clones, about 16% of which are singletons. Not a single patient had been given any form of treatment at any point before undergoing thyroid surgery. The specimen sequenced was blood. The receptor set was obtained from a male donor with papillary thyroid cancer or a benign thyroid nodule (not recorded which). Some clones in this sample may be carry-over from other donors' samples.

This clone was recorded many times. The V call is TRBV20-1, the J call TRBJ2-3; 11 nucleotides agree with TRBD2. V shed 3 bases, J shed 7 bases, and the junction held 6 bases outside the gene matches. In germline, CDR1 is DFQATT, CDR2 SNEGSKA (reference sequence). This CDR3 comprises 14 residues. The CDR3 coding sequence is TGCAGTGCTAGTATAGCGGGGGGGAGGAATACGCAGTATTTT. Amino acids: CSASIAGGRNTQYF.

This clone was recorded at least ten times. This sequence joins TRBV19 and TRBJ2-1, with 9 bases lining up with TRBD2. After removal of 6 bases from V and 7 bases from J, the junction contained 10 bases not matched to a gene. Germline lookup yields CDR1 LNHDA and CDR2 SQIVND (reference sequence). This CDR3 region has 15 residues. The DNA for the CDR3 is TGTGCCAGTAGAGGGACTAGCAGGTTAGAAAATGAGCAGTTCTTC. Protein product: CASRGTSRLENEQFF.

About this clone itself: A clone one base away is much larger, so this may be a read error. The V call is TRBV7-3, the J call TRBJ2-5, with 14 bases lining up with TRBD2. Germline values: CDR1 SGHTA, CDR2 FQGTGA. V lost 5 bases and J lost 5; bases outside the gene matches: 10. The CDR3 consists of 17 residues. DNA for the CDR3: TGTGCCAGCAGCCCAAACGGGACTAGCGGGGGAGCTGAGACCCAGTACTTC. Its protein is CASSPNGTSGGAETQYF.

This clone was picked up many times. Here the CDR3 reads CASSLPREGLHNEQFF. CDR3 nucleotide sequence: TGCGCCAGCAGCCTACCGCGGGAGGGCTTGCACAATGAGCAGTTCTTC. V is TRBV4-1 and J is TRBJ2-1, with 9 bases aligning to TRBD2. V lost 4 bases, J lost 5 bases, and 9 bases stayed unmatched. Germline CDR1 MGHRA, CDR2 YSYEKL. CDR3 size: 16 residues.

Of note for this clone: Relative to the germline gene, one junction end is altered; a read error may explain this. Here the CDR3 reads CATSGRRGSYDQYF. In DNA, the CDR3 is TGTGCCACCAGCGGCCGTAGGGGGTCCTACGATCAGTACTTC. The chain links TRBV15 to TRBJ2-7, with D maybe TRBD1 (6 bases). This CDR3 is built from 14 residues. The germline V gene encodes CDR1 LNHNV and CDR2 YYDKDF (reference sequence).

The chain is built from TRBV18 and TRBJ2-7; the match to TRBD2 covers 13 bases. Germline V CDR1 and CDR2: KGHSH, LQKENI. V was clipped by 4 bases and J by 2 bases; unmatched bases: 17. The CDR3 totals 20 residues. The CDR3 coding sequence is TGTGCCAGCTCACTCAAAGGGGGGTCGGGACTAGCGGGACCTACCTACGAGCAGTACTTC. This encodes CASSLKGGSGLAGPTYEQYF.

This clone was picked up many times. The chain couples TRBV28 to TRBJ2-5; D is perhaps TRBD1 (6 bases). Germline CDR1 MDHEN, CDR2 SYDVKM. The CDR3 runs 13 residues. With 4 bases removed from V and 7 bases from J, the gap between germline ends came to 13 bases. The CDR3, as DNA: TGTGCCAGCAGTTCGGACAGTGGGGGGACCCAGTACTTC. Residues: CASSSDSGGTQYF.

The chain uses TRBV18 and TRBJ1-3; maybe TRBD1 (5 bases). The CDR3 extends over 13 amino acids. With 6 bases removed from V and 2 bases from J, the gap between germline ends came to 8 bases. From germline, CDR1 is KGHSH and CDR2 LQKENI. CDR3 nucleotides: TGTGCCAGCTCGCGGGGGGCTGGAAACACCATATATTTT. Residues: CASSRGAGNTIYF.

As concerns this clone: A read error may be the cause here, since a much bigger clone is one base away. V usage is TRBV27 and J usage is TRBJ1-2; the D is unclear. The CDR3 runs to 13 residues. CDR1 MNHEY and CDR2 SMNVEV come from the germline V gene (reference sequence). Between the trimmed V and J ends, which lost 0 bases and 5 bases, there was a span of 7 bases. The chain's CDR3 is CASSLSKGYGYTF. The DNA for the CDR3 is TGTGCCAGCAGTTTATCGAAAGGGTATGGCTACACCTTC.

Many counts were recorded for this clone. The rearrangement links TRBV27 to TRBJ1-2, with a tentative D call TRBD1 (5 bases). This CDR3 spans 15 amino acids. The germline gives CDR1 MNHEY, CDR2 SMNVEV (reference sequence). The germline V and J ends were trimmed by 0 bases and 7 bases, with 15 bases remaining between them. The CDR3 coding sequence is TGTGCCAGCAGTTTATCTCATCCCCCGGGGGGTGGCTACACCTTC. Translated, it gives CASSLSHPPGGGYTF.

This clone came up a few times. A much larger clonotype is one base distant, so this may be a read error. The chain links TRBV9 to TRBJ2-5; D is uncertain. V gave up 4 bases and J gave up 5 bases, with 9 bases separating them. The germline V gene has CDR1 SGDLS and CDR2 YYNGEE. CDR3 length: 12 residues. The chain's CDR3 is CASSSGGETQYF. CDR3 in DNA: TGTGCCAGCAGCTCCGGTGGGGAGACCCAGTACTTC.

This clone came up many times. V usage is TRBV5-8 and J usage is TRBJ1-5; D possibly corresponds to TRBD1 (5 bases). V gave up 0 bases and J gave up 1 base, with 5 bases separating them. CDR1 is SGHTS, CDR2 YDEGEE, per germline. The CDR3 sequence is 14 residues long. In DNA form, the CDR3 reads TGTGCCAGCAGCTTGGAGGGGAGCAATCAGCCCCAGCATTTT. This encodes CASSLEGSNQPQHF.

This clone has a count of ten or more. For the CDR3, the DNA is TGTGCCAGCACCAAATACCGGACAGGGAGTGATGGCTACACCTTC. Its translation: CASTKYRTGSDGYTF. This chain uses TRBV6-2 or TRBV6-3 with TRBJ1-2, with 8 bases lining up with TRBD1. The CDR3 extends over 15 amino acids. V shed 7 bases, J shed 6 bases, and the junction held 13 bases outside the gene matches. Germline V gene sequence: CDR1 MNHEY, CDR2 SVGEGT.

This clone was found many times. The chain couples TRBV5-1 to TRBJ2-1, with TRBD2 identical over 8 bases. Germline V gene lookup returns CDR1 SGHRS and CDR2 YFSETQ. J lost 9 bases, V lost 5 bases, and 19 bases had no gene match. This CDR3 contains 17 residues. The CDR3 is CASRPAPISGIGGEQFF. The CDR3 DNA reads TGCGCCAGCAGACCTGCACCAATTAGCGGGATAGGGGGTGAGCAGTTCTTC.

This clone was counted ten times or more. V is TRBV7-2 and J is TRBJ2-3; D unclear. V was trimmed by 0 bases and J by 0 bases, leaving 13 bases between them. Germline CDR1 and CDR2: SGHTA and FQGNSA. CDR3 length equals 17 residues. CDR3 nucleotide sequence: TGTGCCAGCAGCTTAGCGGCGCGCGGCCCTAGCACAGATACGCAGTATTTT. Translating gives CASSLAARGPSTDTQYF.

This clone showed up many times. V is TRBV7-2 and J is TRBJ2-7, with a tentative D call TRBD1 (6 bases). The CDR3 consists of 13 residues. Germline V CDR1 and CDR2: SGHTA, FQGNSA. V was pared by 1 base and J by 5 bases, with 9 bases between. This chain's CDR3 is CASSLEPGDEQYV. The CDR3 nucleotides are TGTGCCAGCAGCTTAGAACCAGGGGACGAGCAGTACGTC.

This clone was recorded many times. This chain joins TRBV5-1 and TRBJ1-2, with D possibly TRBD1 on 6 matching bases. The V gene's germline CDR1 is SGHRS and CDR2 YFSETQ. The CDR3 spans 16 residues. Between the trimmed V and J ends, which lost 0 bases and 6 bases, there was a span of 18 bases. This CDR3 reads CASSLEFSRGADGYTF. For the CDR3, the DNA is TGCGCCAGCAGCTTGGAATTTAGCCGGGGGGCGGATGGCTACACCTTC.

This clone was seen a handful of times. A single base separates this from a much larger clone, so it may be a read error. The chain recombines TRBV10-3 with TRBJ2-7, with unresolved D. Trimming removed 3 bases from V and 1 base from J, with 1 base in between. The CDR3 is made up of 11 amino acids. Germline CDR1 ENHRY, CDR2 SYGVKD. CDR3 sequence reads: CAISDSYEQYF. In nucleotides, the CDR3 is TGTGCCATCAGTGATTCCTACGAGCAGTACTTC.

This clone showed up many times. The chain recombines TRBV20-1 with TRBJ1-4; no clear D gene. CDR1 and CDR2 from the germline V gene are DFQATT and SNEGSKA (reference sequence). The CDR3 extends over 10 amino acids. Trimming cost V 4 bases and J 7 bases, with 4 bases left between them. This CDR3 reads CSATGEKLFF. Here the CDR3 DNA reads TGCAGTGCTACCGGTGAAAAACTGTTTTTT.

V and J are TRBV20-1 and TRBJ2-1; the D gene is possibly TRBD2 (6 bases). CDR3 length equals 15 residues. V gave up 1 base and J gave up 9 bases, with 19 bases separating them. The V gene's germline CDR1 is DFQATT and CDR2 SNEGSKA (reference sequence). CDR3 sequence reads: CSARAPQLAGGEQFF. DNA for the CDR3: TGCAGTGCTAGAGCCCCTCAACTAGCCGGGGGTGAGCAGTTCTTC.

This clone was recorded a few times. A much larger clone differs by one base, so this may be a read error. V and J are TRBV28 and TRBJ1-6, with D unclear. Trimming took 2 bases from V and 12 from J, leaving 14 bases between them. This CDR3 has 14 residues. Germline values: CDR1 MDHEN, CDR2 SYDVKM. Here the CDR3 reads CASSLIGSREPLHF. CDR3 coding DNA: TGTGCCAGCAGTTTAATTGGTTCGAGGGAACCCCTCCACTTT.

The table lists this clone with a few counts. This may be a read error, as it is one base from a much larger clone. As DNA, the CDR3 is TGTGCCAGCAGCGTAGGGTCAGCCGGGGAGCTGTTTTTT. It specifies CASSVGSAGELFF. The chain links TRBV9 to TRBJ2-2; D gene ambiguous. CDR1 is SGDLS and CDR2 is YYNGEE in the germline V gene. V dropped 0 bases and J dropped 6 bases, with 6 bases sitting between them. CDR3 length: 13 residues.

Comments on this clone: The junction departs from germline at one end; a sequencing error may be responsible. This chain connects TRBV7-3 to TRBJ2-5; D not certain. CDR3 size: 14 residues. Germline V CDR1 and CDR2: SGHTA, FQGTGA. This chain's CDR3 is CASSPTRAQGTQYF. CDR3 in DNA: TGTGCCAGCAGCCCAACACGGGCCCAAGGGACCCAGTACTTC.